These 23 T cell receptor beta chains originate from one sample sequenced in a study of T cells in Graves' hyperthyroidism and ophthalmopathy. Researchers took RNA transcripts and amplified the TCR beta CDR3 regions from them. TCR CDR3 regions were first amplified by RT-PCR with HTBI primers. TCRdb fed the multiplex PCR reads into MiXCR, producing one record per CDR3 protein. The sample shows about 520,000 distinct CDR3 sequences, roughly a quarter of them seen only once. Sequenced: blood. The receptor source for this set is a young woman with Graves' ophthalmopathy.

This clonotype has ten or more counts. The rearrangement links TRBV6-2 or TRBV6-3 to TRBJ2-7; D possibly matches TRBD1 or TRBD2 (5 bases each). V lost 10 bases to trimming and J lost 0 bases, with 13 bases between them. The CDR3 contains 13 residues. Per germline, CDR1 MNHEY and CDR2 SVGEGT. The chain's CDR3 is CATGGRFSYEQYF. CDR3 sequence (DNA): TGTGCCACTGGGGGTAGGTTCTCCTACGAGCAGTACTTC.

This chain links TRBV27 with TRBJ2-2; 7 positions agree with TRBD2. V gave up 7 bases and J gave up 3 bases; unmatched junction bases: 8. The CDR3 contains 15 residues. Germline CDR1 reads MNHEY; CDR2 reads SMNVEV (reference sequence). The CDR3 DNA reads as TGTGCCAGCAAGGGGAGGGGCAGGTACACCGGGGAGCTGTTTTTT. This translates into CASKGRGRYTGELFF.

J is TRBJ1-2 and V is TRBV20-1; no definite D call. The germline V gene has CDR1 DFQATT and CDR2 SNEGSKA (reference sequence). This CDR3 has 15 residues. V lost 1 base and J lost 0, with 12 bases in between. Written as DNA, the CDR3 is TGCAGTGCTAGAGTACGGGAGAAACCTAACTATGGCTACACCTTC. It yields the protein CSARVREKPNYGYTF.

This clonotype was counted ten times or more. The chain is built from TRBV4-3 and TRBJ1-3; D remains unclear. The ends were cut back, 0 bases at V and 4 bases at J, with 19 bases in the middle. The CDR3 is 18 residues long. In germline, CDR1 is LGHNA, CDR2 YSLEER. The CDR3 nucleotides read TGCGCCAGCAGCCAAGAGCACTCCCCCACGACGAGCGGAAACACCATATATTTT. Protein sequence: CASSQEHSPTTSGNTIYF.

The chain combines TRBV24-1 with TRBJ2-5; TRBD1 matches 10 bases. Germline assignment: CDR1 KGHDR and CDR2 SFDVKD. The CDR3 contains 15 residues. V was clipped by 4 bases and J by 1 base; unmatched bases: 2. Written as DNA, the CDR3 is TGTGCCACCAGTGAAGACAGGGGGCCCCAAGAGACCCAGTACTTC. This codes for CATSEDRGPQETQYF.

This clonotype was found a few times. The CDR3 nucleotides are TGTGCCAGCAGCTTGTCTTTTGGTAGCGGGGGGGGCACAGATACGCAGTATTTT. Protein sequence: CASSLSFGSGGGTDTQYF. This chain uses TRBV11-2 with TRBJ2-3, with 11 bases aligning to TRBD2. This CDR3 has 18 amino acids. V gave up 3 bases and J gave up 1 base; unmatched junction bases: 9. Germline CDR1 reads SGHAT; CDR2 reads FQNNGV.

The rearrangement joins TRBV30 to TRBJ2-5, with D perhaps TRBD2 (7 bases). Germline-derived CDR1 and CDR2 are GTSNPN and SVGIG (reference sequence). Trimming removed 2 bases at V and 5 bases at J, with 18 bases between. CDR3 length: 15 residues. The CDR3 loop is CAWSLAGAPGETQYF. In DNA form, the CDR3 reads TGTGCCTGGAGTTTGGCGGGGGCCCCGGGGGAGACCCAGTACTTC.

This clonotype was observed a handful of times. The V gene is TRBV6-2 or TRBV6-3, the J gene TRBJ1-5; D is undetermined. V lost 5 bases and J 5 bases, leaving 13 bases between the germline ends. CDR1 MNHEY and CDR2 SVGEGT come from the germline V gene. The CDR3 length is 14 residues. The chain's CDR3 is CASSTYTDDQPQHF. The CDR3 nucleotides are TGTGCCAGCAGTACTTACACGGACGATCAGCCCCAGCATTTT.

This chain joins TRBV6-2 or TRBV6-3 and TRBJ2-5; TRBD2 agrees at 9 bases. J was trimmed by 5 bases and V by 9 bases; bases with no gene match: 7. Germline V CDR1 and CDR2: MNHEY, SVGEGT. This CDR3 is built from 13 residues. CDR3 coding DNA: TGTGCCAGTAAAGGGACTAGCAGGGAGACCCAGTACTTC. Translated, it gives CASKGTSRETQYF.

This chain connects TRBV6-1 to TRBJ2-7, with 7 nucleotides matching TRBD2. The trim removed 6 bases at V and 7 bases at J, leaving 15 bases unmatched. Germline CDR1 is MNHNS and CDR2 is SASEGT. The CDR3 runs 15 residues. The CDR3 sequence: CASSTGVRTRSEQYF. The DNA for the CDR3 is TGTGCCAGCAGCACGGGGGTCCGGACTAGGTCAGAGCAGTACTTC.

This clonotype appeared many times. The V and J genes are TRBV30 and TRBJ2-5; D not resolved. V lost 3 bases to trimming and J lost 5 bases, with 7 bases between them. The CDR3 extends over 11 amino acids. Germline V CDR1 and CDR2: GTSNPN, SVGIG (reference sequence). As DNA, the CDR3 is TGTGCCTGGAGCGCCTCCGAGACCCAGTACTTC. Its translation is CAWSASETQYF.

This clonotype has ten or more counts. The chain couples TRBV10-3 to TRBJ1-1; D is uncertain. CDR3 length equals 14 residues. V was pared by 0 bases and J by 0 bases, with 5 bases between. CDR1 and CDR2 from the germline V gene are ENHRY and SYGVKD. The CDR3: CAISESPVNTEAFF. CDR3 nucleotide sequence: TGTGCCATCAGTGAGTCCCCGGTGAACACTGAAGCTTTCTTT.

The CDR3 DNA reads as TGTGCCAGCAGGAGAGAGGGATGGAACACTGAAGCTTTCTTT. Its protein is CASRREGWNTEAFF. The chain combines TRBV6-1 with TRBJ1-1; D not resolved. V was shortened by 6 bases and J by 1 base, with 12 bases between the two germline ends. CDR1 is MNHNS and CDR2 is SASEGT in the germline V gene. This CDR3 is built from 14 residues.

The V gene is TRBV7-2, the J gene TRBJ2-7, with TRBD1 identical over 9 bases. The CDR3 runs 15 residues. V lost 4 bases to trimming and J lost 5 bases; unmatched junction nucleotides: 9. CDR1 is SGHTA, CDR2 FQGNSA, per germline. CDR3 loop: CASSSRTGEANEQYF. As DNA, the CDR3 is TGTGCCAGCAGCTCACGGACAGGGGAGGCCAACGAGCAGTACTTC.

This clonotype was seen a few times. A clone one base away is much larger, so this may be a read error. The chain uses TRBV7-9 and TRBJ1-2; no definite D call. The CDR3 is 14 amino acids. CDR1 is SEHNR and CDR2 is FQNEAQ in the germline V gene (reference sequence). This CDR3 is CASSSTSAVYGYAF. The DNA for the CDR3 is TGTGCCAGCAGCTCGACATCGGCGGTATATGGCTACGCCTTC.

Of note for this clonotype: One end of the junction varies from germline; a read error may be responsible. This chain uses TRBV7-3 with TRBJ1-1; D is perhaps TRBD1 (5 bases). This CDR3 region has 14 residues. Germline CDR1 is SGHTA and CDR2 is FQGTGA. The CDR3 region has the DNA TGTACCAGCAGCTCCGGGACGGGAGGCACTGAAGCTTTCTTT. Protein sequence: CTSSSGTGGTEAFF.

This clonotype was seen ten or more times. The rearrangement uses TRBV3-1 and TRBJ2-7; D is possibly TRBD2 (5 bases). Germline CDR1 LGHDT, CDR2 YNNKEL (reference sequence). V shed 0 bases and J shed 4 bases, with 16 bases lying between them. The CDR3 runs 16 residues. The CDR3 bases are TGTGCCAGCAGCCAAGAACAAGGCCAGAGGGCTTACGAGCAGTACTTC. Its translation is CASSQEQGQRAYEQYF.

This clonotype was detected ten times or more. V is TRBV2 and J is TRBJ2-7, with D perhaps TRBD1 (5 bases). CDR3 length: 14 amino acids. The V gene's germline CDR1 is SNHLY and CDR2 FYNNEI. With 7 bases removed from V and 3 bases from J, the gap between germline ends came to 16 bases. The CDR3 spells CASILGPGIYEQYF. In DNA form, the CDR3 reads TGTGCCAGCATTTTAGGCCCAGGGATCTACGAGCAGTACTTC. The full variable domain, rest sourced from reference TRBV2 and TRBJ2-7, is EPEVTQTPSHQVTQMGQEVILRCVPISNHLYFYWYRQILGQKVEFLVSFYNNEISEKSEIFDDQFSVERPDGSNFTLKIRSTKLEDSAMYFCASILGPGIYEQYFGPGTRLTVT.

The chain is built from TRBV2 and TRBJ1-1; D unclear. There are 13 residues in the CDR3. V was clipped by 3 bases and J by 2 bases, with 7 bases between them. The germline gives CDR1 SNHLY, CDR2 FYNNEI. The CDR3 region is CASSEWRNTEAFF. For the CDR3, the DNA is TGTGCCAGCAGTGAGTGGAGAAACACTGAAGCTTTCTTT.

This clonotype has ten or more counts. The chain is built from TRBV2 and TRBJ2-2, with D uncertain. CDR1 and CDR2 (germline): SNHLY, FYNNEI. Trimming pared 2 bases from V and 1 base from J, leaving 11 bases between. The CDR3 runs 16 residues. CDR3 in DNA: TGTGCCAGCAGTGAAATCGGTCAGATGAACACCGGGGAGCTGTTTTTT. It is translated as CASSEIGQMNTGELFF.

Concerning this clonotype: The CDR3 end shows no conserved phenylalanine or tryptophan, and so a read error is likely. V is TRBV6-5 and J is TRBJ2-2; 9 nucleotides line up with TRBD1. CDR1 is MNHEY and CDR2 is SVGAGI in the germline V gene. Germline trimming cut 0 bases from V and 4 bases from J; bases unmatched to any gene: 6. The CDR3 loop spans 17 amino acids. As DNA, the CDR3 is TGTGCCAGCAGTTACTCGACAGGGACAGGGAGCACCGGGGAGCTGTTTTTG. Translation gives CASSYSTGTGSTGELFL.

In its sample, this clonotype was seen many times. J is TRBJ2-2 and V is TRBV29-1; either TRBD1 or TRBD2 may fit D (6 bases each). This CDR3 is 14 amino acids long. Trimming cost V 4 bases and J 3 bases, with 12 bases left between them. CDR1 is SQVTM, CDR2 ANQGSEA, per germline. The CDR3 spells CSVVPGEDTGELFF. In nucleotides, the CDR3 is TGCAGCGTTGTTCCAGGGGAGGACACCGGGGAGCTGTTTTTT.

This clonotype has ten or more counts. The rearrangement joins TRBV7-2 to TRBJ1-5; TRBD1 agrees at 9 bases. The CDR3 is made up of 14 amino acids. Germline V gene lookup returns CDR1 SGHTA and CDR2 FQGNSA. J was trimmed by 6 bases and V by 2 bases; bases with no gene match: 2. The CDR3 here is CASSLSDRGQPQHF. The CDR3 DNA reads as TGTGCCAGCAGCTTATCGGACAGGGGTCAGCCCCAGCATTTT.